These T cell receptor beta chains were read from a single sample in a study of T cell responses to AZD1222 COVID-19 vaccine. Measured with immunoSEQ multiplex PCR; TCRdb has only the in-frame clones, and not every one. The sample shows 120,000 to 150,000 clones, roughly 89% of them seen only once. Here the sequenced sample was peripheral blood, taken on day 0 of AZD1222 vaccination. The origin of the receptors is an adult in good health. Each CDR3 is given with its conserved first and last residue. The order of the fields is J gene, V gene, CDR3 protein.

TRBJ1-1 TRBV7-2 CASSYVRTEAFF
TRBJ1-4 TRBV5-6 CASSQRGIGEKLFF
TRBJ1-6 TRBV7-8 CASSLVRQGSSPLHF
TRBJ2-1 TRBV11-2 CASSPIGTTYNEQFF
TRBJ1-3 TRBV18 CASSPPAGGVGNTIYF
TRBJ2-7 TRBV3-1/TRBV3-2 CASSQDGYYEQYF
TRBJ1-5 TRBV2 CASSGDRYNQPQHF
TRBJ2-7 TRBV5-4 CASSLPAGGYEQYF
TRBJ1-2 TRBV10-1 CASRGGRNYGYTF
TRBJ2-1 TRBV7-9 CASSFSTSGTYNEQFF
TRBJ2-7 TRBV5-1 CASSLVGSAYSYEQYF
TRBJ1-5 TRBV5-4 CASSLGGSNQPQHF
TRBJ2-7 TRBV7-2 CASSSQVRQGRHEQYF
TRBJ2-5 TRBV18 CASSPNRAGTQETQYF
TRBJ2-5 TRBV11-2 CASSTLQGSRRETQYF
TRBJ2-5 TRBV2 CASSPPRQGLKETQYF
TRBJ1-1 TRBV6-5 CASSQWGATEAFF
TRBJ1-1 TRBV19 CASSIGGGDLAFF
TRBJ2-7 TRBV7-9 CASSPGGGGGTTAYEQYF
TRBJ2-2 TRBV7-3 CASSLLGGTGELFF
TRBJ2-1 TRBV14 CASSQDRVRQFF
TRBJ2-5 TRBV7-9 CASSRTEETQYF
TRBJ2-1 TRBV5-1 CASSLESGSSYNEQFF
TRBJ2-7 TRBV7-2 CASSKDRGPGYEQYF
TRBJ2-2 TRBV4-2 CASSLAGTGELFF
TRBJ2-7 TRBV4-1 CASSQDFGNALYEQYF
TRBJ2-5 TRBV6-5 CASSSGNLGKTQYF
TRBJ2-7 TRBV7-8 CASSLGVETSDEQYF
TRBJ2-7 TRBV18 CASTRDNYEQYF
TRBJ1-2 TRBV2 CASSDRVNYGYTF
TRBJ1-5 TRBV19 CASSMFGFQPQHF
TRBJ2-7 TRBV7-3 CASSLSGVSSYEQYF
TRBJ1-6 TRBV10-3 CAIRGGTEYSPLHF
TRBJ2-3 TRBV27 CASSFYSGLAGPDTQYF
TRBJ2-1 TRBV5-8 CASSPGTGGLNEQFF
TRBJ1-1 TRBV6-6 CASSPPGEAFF
TRBJ1-3 TRBV7-9 CASSLAKGLGGNTIYF
TRBJ1-2 TRBV5-6 CASSLTDGGYTF
TRBJ1-2 TRBV9 CASSNRGEGGYTF
TRBJ1-2 TRBV4-3 CASSLSNRVYGYTF